This T cell receptor (beta chain) was identified in a study of identical twins. Broader study findings: Interpretation of the results relied on cross-sectional statistical analysis and not on following the same donors. Weaker excess twin sharing was seen among beta out-of-frame sequences.

Germline CDR1 reads MDHEN; CDR2 reads SYDVKM. This CDR3 is 16 amino acids long. Germline trimming cut 4 bases from V and 1 base from J; bases unmatched to any gene: 7. MiXCR was run by TCRdb on the 5' RACE reads, yielding one entry per CDR3 protein. The sample consists of approximately 500,000 distinct CDR3 sequences, around 15% of them appearing once. With regard to this clonotype: The antigen is undetermined.

These data were also filed under a second study, of yellow fever vaccine responses in identical twins. That report adds: The T cell response to vaccination in identical twins was reportedly partly convergent and partly personalized.

The clonotype comes from a woman younger than 35 in good health. The chain has TRBV28 and TRBJ2-4, with 7 bases that match TRBD1. The source material was CD4+ T cells sorted from blood. CDR3 sequence: CASSSTGVWAKNIQYF. In DNA, the CDR3 is TGTGCCAGCAGTTCCACAGGGGTTTGGGCCAAAAACATTCAGTACTTC.